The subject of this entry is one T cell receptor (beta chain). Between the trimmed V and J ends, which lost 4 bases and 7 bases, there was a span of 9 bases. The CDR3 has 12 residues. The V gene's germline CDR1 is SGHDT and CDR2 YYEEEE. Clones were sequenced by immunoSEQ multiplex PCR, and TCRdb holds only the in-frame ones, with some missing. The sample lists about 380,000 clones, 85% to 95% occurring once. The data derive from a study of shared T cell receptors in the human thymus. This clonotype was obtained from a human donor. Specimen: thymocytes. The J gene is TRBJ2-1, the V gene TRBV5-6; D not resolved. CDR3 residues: CASSPVGNEQFF. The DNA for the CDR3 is TGTGCCAGCAGCCCTGTTGGAAATGAGCAGTTCTTC.